Listed below are T cell receptor beta chains from one sample, sequenced in a study of blood T cell repertoires in COVID-19. Here immunoSEQ multiplex PCR was the method, and the copy in TCRdb shows in-frame clones only, minus some. Of around 130,000 clones listed, roughly four fifths are singletons. Material: PBMCs or T cells enriched from blood (not recorded which). The receptors stem from a man in his thirties or forties who had recovered from COVID-19. CDR3s include the opening cysteine and the closing phenylalanine or tryptophan. D genes are given only for firm matches. Only some rows state a clone size, as once, few, many or a class for expanded clones.

clone size: -
D gene: -
J gene: TRBJ1-2
V gene: TRBV5-6
CDR3 DNA: TGTGCCAGCAGTCCTGGGCGGCGCGGGGACTATGGCTACACCTTC
CDR3 protein: CASSPGRRGDYGYTF

clone size: -
D gene: -
J gene: TRBJ2-1
V gene: TRBV18
CDR3 DNA: TGTGCCAGCTCACCGTACCTCGGCAATGAGCAGTTCTTC
CDR3 protein: CASSPYLGNEQFF

clone size: -
D gene: -
J gene: TRBJ1-1
V gene: TRBV2
CDR3 DNA: TGTGCCAGCCTGTTTACTGAAGCTTTCTTT
CDR3 protein: CASLFTEAFF

clone size: -
D gene: TRBD1
J gene: TRBJ2-2
V gene: TRBV24-1
CDR3 DNA: TGTGCCACCAGTGAAGGGGACAGGGCCGCGAACACCGGGGAGCTGTTTTTT
CDR3 protein: CATSEGDRAANTGELFF

clone size: once
D gene: -
J gene: TRBJ1-5
V gene: TRBV10-1
CDR3 DNA: TGCGCCAGCAGTGAGTCGTGGGGGCTGCAGCCCCAGCATTTT
CDR3 protein: CASSESWGLQPQHF

clone size: -
D gene: TRBD1
J gene: TRBJ2-1
V gene: TRBV2
CDR3 DNA: TGTGCCAGCACCGGGACAGGGACTCGCAGGGAGCAGTTCTTC
CDR3 protein: CASTGTGTRREQFF

clone size: -
D gene: -
J gene: TRBJ2-1
V gene: TRBV5-1
CDR3 DNA: TGCGCCAGCAGCGGATCGATCAGGGGAACGGATGAGCAGTTCTTC
CDR3 protein: CASSGSIRGTDEQFF

clone size: -
D gene: TRBD1
J gene: TRBJ2-3
V gene: TRBV4-1
CDR3 DNA: TGCGCCAGCAGCCAAGATAACAGGGGGCACCCAGGAACGCAGTATTTT
CDR3 protein: CASSQDNRGHPGTQYF

clone size: -
D gene: -
J gene: TRBJ1-1
V gene: TRBV27
CDR3 DNA: TGTGCCAGTTTAGACAGGATGAACACTGAAGCTTTCTTT
CDR3 protein: CASLDRMNTEAFF

clone size: -
D gene: TRBD1
J gene: TRBJ2-5
V gene: TRBV4-1
CDR3 DNA: TGCGCCAGCAGCCAAAAAATTACAGGGGGGCCCTTCCAAGAGACCCAGTACTTC
CDR3 protein: CASSQKITGGPFQETQYF

clone size: -
D gene: -
J gene: TRBJ1-5
V gene: TRBV19
CDR3 DNA: TGTGCCAGTAGACCTCGTGGGGGGAGTCAGCCCCAGCATTTT
CDR3 protein: CASRPRGGSQPQHF

clone size: -
D gene: TRBD1
J gene: TRBJ1-2
V gene: TRBV7-9
CDR3 DNA: TGTGCCAGCAGCTTAGACGAGGGGGACAGGGGGCCAAACTATGGCTACACCTTC
CDR3 protein: CASSLDEGDRGPNYGYTF

clone size: -
D gene: TRBD2
J gene: TRBJ2-7
V gene: TRBV2
CDR3 DNA: TGTGCCAGCAGGGATGGACTAGCGGGAGCCGTTTCCTACGAGCAGTACTTC
CDR3 protein: CASRDGLAGAVSYEQYF

clone size: -
D gene: TRBD2
J gene: TRBJ2-2
V gene: TRBV7-6
CDR3 DNA: TGTGCCAGCAGCCTCAATCCGGGACTAGCGGGGACCGGGGAGCTGTTTTTT
CDR3 protein: CASSLNPGLAGTGELFF

clone size: -
D gene: TRBD2
J gene: TRBJ2-7
V gene: TRBV10-3
CDR3 DNA: TGTGCCATCAGTGAGGCTAGCGGGGCCTCCTACGAGCAGTACTTC
CDR3 protein: CAISEASGASYEQYF

clone size: many
D gene: -
J gene: TRBJ1-6
V gene: TRBV25-1
CDR3 DNA: TGTGCCAGCAGTGAAGTACGGAGCAATTCACCCCTCCACTTT
CDR3 protein: CASSEVRSNSPLHF

clone size: -
D gene: -
J gene: TRBJ1-1
V gene: TRBV3-1/TRBV3-2
CDR3 DNA: TGTGCCAGCAGCCGAGCCCGGAACACTGAAGCTTTCTTT
CDR3 protein: CASSRARNTEAFF

clone size: -
D gene: -
J gene: TRBJ1-6
V gene: TRBV6-5
CDR3 DNA: TGTGCCAGCAGTTACATCCCCAGTAATTCACCCCTCCACTTT
CDR3 protein: CASSYIPSNSPLHF

clone size: -
D gene: -
J gene: TRBJ1-1
V gene: TRBV5-6
CDR3 DNA: TGTGCCAGCAGCTTTCAGATGAACACTGAAGCTTTCTTT
CDR3 protein: CASSFQMNTEAFF

clone size: few
D gene: TRBD2
J gene: TRBJ2-1
V gene: TRBV10-1
CDR3 DNA: TGCGCCAGCAGTGAACGGGGGGGCGAGCAGTTCTTC
CDR3 protein: CASSERGGEQFF

clone size: once
D gene: -
J gene: TRBJ1-6
V gene: TRBV6-1
CDR3 DNA: TGTGCCAGCAGTGAAGCTCCCCTCGTGGGGGGGAGCTCCTATAATTCACCCCTCCACTTT
CDR3 protein: CASSEAPLVGGSSYNSPLHF

clone size: -
D gene: TRBD1
J gene: TRBJ2-2
V gene: TRBV11-2
CDR3 DNA: TGTGCCAGCAGCCCTCGACAGGGAAACACCGGGGAGCTGTTTTTT
CDR3 protein: CASSPRQGNTGELFF

clone size: -
D gene: -
J gene: TRBJ1-1
V gene: TRBV12-5
CDR3 DNA: TGTGCTAGTGGTTCTGACATTTTGAACACTGAAGCTTTCTTT
CDR3 protein: CASGSDILNTEAFF

clone size: -
D gene: TRBD2
J gene: TRBJ2-1
V gene: TRBV11-2
CDR3 DNA: TGTGCCAGCAGCTTGGGGACTAGCGGGAATGAGCAGTTCTTC
CDR3 protein: CASSLGTSGNEQFF

clone size: -
D gene: -
J gene: TRBJ1-2
V gene: TRBV12-3/TRBV12-4
CDR3 DNA: TGTGCCAGCAGTTTTCAGGGGAATAGGGGCTACACCTTC
CDR3 protein: CASSFQGNRGYTF

clone size: -
D gene: TRBD2
J gene: TRBJ2-2
V gene: TRBV15
CDR3 DNA: TGTGCCACCAGCAGAGACCTAGCGGGGGACACCGGGGAGCTGTTTTTT
CDR3 protein: CATSRDLAGDTGELFF

clone size: -
D gene: -
J gene: TRBJ2-1
V gene: TRBV15
CDR3 DNA: TGTGCCACCAGCGGAGGGGCGGGTTTCAACTCCTACAATGAGCAGTTCTTC
CDR3 protein: CATSGGAGFNSYNEQFF

clone size: -
D gene: -
J gene: TRBJ2-1
V gene: TRBV11-2
CDR3 DNA: TGTGCCAGCAGCACGGACATTGCAAATGAGCAGTTCTTC
CDR3 protein: CASSTDIANEQFF

clone size: -
D gene: -
J gene: TRBJ2-3
V gene: TRBV9
CDR3 DNA: TGTGCCAGCGAGGGATCCACAGATACGCAGTATTTT
CDR3 protein: CASEGSTDTQYF

clone size: -
D gene: TRBD2
J gene: TRBJ2-3
V gene: TRBV7-9
CDR3 DNA: TGTGCCAGCAGCCCGGGACTAGCGGGAGTCACAGATACGCAGTATTTT
CDR3 protein: CASSPGLAGVTDTQYF

clone size: few
D gene: -
J gene: TRBJ1-1
V gene: TRBV7-9
CDR3 DNA: TGTGCCAGCAGCCCGCAGGGAGGGACGGTGAACACTGAAGCTTTCTTT
CDR3 protein: CASSPQGGTVNTEAFF

clone size: -
D gene: TRBD1
J gene: TRBJ1-3
V gene: TRBV9
CDR3 DNA: TGTGCCAGCAGCGACCGGGACAGGGGTGGAAACACCATATATTTT
CDR3 protein: CASSDRDRGGNTIYF

clone size: -
D gene: -
J gene: TRBJ1-1
V gene: TRBV4-1
CDR3 DNA: TGCGCCAGCAGCCAAGGACAGACGAACACTGAAGCTTTCTTT
CDR3 protein: CASSQGQTNTEAFF

clone size: -
D gene: TRBD1
J gene: TRBJ1-3
V gene: TRBV19
CDR3 DNA: TGTGCCAGTAGGGGGACAGGCCACTCTGGAAACACCATATATTTT
CDR3 protein: CASRGTGHSGNTIYF

clone size: -
D gene: -
J gene: TRBJ2-3
V gene: TRBV9
CDR3 DNA: TGTGCCAGCAGCGTAGGGCTGGAGACAGATACGCAGTATTTT
CDR3 protein: CASSVGLETDTQYF

clone size: -
D gene: TRBD1
J gene: TRBJ2-4
V gene: TRBV30
CDR3 DNA: TGTGCCTGGAGTGCTGGGGGACAGGGGCTATCCAAAAACATTCAGTACTTC
CDR3 protein: CAWSAGGQGLSKNIQYF

clone size: -
D gene: -
J gene: TRBJ1-1
V gene: TRBV25-1
CDR3 DNA: TGTGCCAGCAGTGCTATGGGGCGAGGAAACACTGAAGCTTTCTTT
CDR3 protein: CASSAMGRGNTEAFF

clone size: -
D gene: TRBD2
J gene: TRBJ2-7
V gene: TRBV10-3
CDR3 DNA: TGTGCCATCAGTACCACCGGGACTAGCGACTACGAGCAGTACTTC
CDR3 protein: CAISTTGTSDYEQYF

clone size: -
D gene: -
J gene: TRBJ1-1
V gene: TRBV9
CDR3 DNA: TGTGCCAGCAGCGTAGCGGGGGGGGTGAACACTGAAGCTTTCTTT
CDR3 protein: CASSVAGGVNTEAFF

clone size: -
D gene: -
J gene: TRBJ2-2
V gene: TRBV19
CDR3 DNA: TGTGCCAGTAAAAGCGGGCCGAACACCGGGGAGCTGTTTTTT
CDR3 protein: CASKSGPNTGELFF

clone size: -
D gene: -
J gene: TRBJ1-5
V gene: TRBV18
CDR3 DNA: TGTGCCAGCTCCCGGAGGGATAGCAATCAGCCCCAGCATTTT
CDR3 protein: CASSRRDSNQPQHF

clone size: -
D gene: -
J gene: TRBJ1-4
V gene: TRBV19
CDR3 DNA: TGTGCCAGTAGAAATCGGCGGGGGGTGGACGAAAAACTGTTTTTT
CDR3 protein: CASRNRRGVDEKLFF

clone size: few
D gene: TRBD2
J gene: TRBJ2-1
V gene: TRBV2
CDR3 DNA: TGTGCCAGCAGGGGGACTAGCGTCGGCTCCTACAATGAGCAGTTCTTC
CDR3 protein: CASRGTSVGSYNEQFF

clone size: many
D gene: -
J gene: TRBJ1-2
V gene: TRBV5-1
CDR3 DNA: TGCGCCAGCAGCTCGGGGGGAGTCTATGGCTACACCTTC
CDR3 protein: CASSSGGVYGYTF